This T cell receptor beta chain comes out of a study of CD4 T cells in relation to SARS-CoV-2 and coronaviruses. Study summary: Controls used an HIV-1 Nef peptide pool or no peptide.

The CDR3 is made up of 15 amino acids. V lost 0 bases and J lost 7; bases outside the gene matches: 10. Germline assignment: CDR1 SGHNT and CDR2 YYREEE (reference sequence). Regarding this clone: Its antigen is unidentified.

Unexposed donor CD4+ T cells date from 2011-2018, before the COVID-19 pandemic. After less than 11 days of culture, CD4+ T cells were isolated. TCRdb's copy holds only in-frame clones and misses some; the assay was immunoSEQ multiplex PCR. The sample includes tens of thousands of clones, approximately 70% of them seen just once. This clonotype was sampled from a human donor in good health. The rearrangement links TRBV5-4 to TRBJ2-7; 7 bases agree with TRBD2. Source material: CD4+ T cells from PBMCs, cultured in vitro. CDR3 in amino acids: CASSLGLAEAQEQYF. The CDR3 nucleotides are TGTGCCAGCAGCTTGGGGCTAGCGGAAGCCCAAGAGCAGTACTTC.